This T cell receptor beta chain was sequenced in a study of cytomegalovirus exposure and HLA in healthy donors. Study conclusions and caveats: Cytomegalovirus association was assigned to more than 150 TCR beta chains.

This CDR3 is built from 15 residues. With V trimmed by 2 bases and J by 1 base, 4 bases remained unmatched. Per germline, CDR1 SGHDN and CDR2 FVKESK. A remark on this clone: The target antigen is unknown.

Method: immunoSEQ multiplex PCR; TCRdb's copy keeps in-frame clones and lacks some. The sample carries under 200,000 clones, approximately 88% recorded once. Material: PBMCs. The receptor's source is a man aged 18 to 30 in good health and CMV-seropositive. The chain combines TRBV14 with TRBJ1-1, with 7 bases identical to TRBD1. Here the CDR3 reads CASSQRTGSNTEAFF. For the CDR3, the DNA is TGTGCCAGCAGCCAACGGACAGGCTCGAACACTGAAGCTTTCTTT. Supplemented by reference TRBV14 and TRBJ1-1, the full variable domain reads EAGVTQFPSHSVIEKGQTVTLRCDPISGHDNLYWYRRVMGKEIKFLLHFVKESKQDESGMPNNRFLAERTGGTYSTLKVQPAELEDSGVYFCASSQRTGSNTEAFFGQGTRLTVV.